This entry is about one T cell receptor (beta chain). As originally analysed: From reference gene primer amplification, estimates of nucleated cell counts were derived. TCRdb's table, derived via immunoSEQ multiplex PCR, lists solely in-frame clones and lacks some. The DNA was the basis for D and trimming; V, J and clone size are from that table. The sample shows a few hundred thousand clones, approximately 86% of them seen only once. This entry is derived from a study of blood T cell repertoires in COVID-19. Study as a whole: COVID-19 samples from acute and convalescent phases originated in the United States, Italy and Spain.

The study drew participants aged about 18 to 90 years from some 23 US areas. Each participant's cohort was designated according to participant-reported clinical history. This CDR3 spans 15 amino acids. The germline gives CDR1 SGHTA, CDR2 FQGNSA. Trimming took 7 bases from V and 1 from J, leaving 14 bases between them. This chain uses TRBV7-2 with TRBJ2-1, with D possibly being TRBD1 (6 bases). The TCR originated in a woman between 40 and 55 years old with acute COVID-19. Specimen: PBMCs or T cells enriched from blood (not recorded which). The CDR3 nucleotides are TGTGCCAGCACCTCACAGGGTATGTCCTACAATGAGCAGTTCTTC. It translates to CASTSQGMSYNEQFF.